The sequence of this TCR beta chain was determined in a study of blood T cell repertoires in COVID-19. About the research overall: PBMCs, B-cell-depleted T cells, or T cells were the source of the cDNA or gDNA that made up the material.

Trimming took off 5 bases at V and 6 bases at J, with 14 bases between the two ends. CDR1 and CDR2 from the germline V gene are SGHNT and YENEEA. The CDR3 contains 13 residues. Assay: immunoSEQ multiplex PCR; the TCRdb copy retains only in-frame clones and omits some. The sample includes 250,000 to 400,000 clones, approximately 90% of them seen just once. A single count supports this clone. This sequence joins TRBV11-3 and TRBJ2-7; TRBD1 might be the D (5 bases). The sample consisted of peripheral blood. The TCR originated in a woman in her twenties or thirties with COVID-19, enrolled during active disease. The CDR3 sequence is CASSGLLQGEQYF. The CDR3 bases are TGTGCCAGCAGCGGCCTCCTTCAGGGCGAGCAGTACTTC.